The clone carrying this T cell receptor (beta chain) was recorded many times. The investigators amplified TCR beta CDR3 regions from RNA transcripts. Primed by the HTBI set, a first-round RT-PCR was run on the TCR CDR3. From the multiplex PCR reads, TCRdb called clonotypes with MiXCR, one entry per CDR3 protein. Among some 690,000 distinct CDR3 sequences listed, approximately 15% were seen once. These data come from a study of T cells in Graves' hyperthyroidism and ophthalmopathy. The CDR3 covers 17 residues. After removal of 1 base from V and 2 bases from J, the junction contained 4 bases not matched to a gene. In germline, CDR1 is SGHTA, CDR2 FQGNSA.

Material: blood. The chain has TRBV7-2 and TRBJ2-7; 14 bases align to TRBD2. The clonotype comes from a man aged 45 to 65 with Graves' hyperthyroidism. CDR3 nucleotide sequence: TGTGCCAGCAGCTTAGTAGGGACTAGCGGGAGCGCCTACGAGCAGTACTTC. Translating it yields CASSLVGTSGSAYEQYF.